These 22 T cell receptor beta chains were all obtained from the same sample, sequenced in a study of immune characterization of retroperitoneal liposarcoma. MiXCR, run by TCRdb on the PCR reads, gives a single entry per CDR3 protein. The data contain 3,000 or so distinct CDR3 sequences, roughly 40% of them singletons. Source material: tumor tissue. Every receptor here comes from a male donor with retroperitoneal liposarcoma.

V gene TRBV6-1 combines with J gene TRBJ2-3; 9 nucleotides align to TRBD2. Unmatched junction bases numbered 4, after V lost 1 base and J lost 2 bases. CDR1 and CDR2 (germline): MNHNS, SASEGT. The CDR3 runs 16 residues. CDR3 amino acids: CASSEESGGITDTQYF. CDR3 nucleotides: TGTGCCAGCAGTGAAGAGAGCGGGGGGATCACAGATACGCAGTATTTT.

The chain joins TRBV27 to TRBJ2-5; the D gene is possibly TRBD1 (6 bases). The closer fit of TRBJ2-7 to the DNA end suggests the J call may be wrong. This CDR3 comprises 14 residues. Germline V lookup: CDR1 MNHEY, CDR2 SMNVEV (reference sequence). This CDR3 reads CASRRTGSSYEQYF. DNA for the CDR3: TGTGCCAGCAGACGTACAGGGAGCTCCTACGAGCAGTACTTC.

This clonotype occurred a few times. The J gene is TRBJ2-1, the V gene TRBV7-3; D remains ambiguous. Trimming took 0 bases from V and 0 from J, leaving 6 bases between them. From germline, CDR1 is SGHTA and CDR2 FQGTGA. This CDR3 has 15 residues. The CDR3 nucleotides read TGTGCCAGCAGCTTAACGTCACTCTCCTACAATGAGCAGTTCTTC. Translated, it gives CASSLTSLSYNEQFF.

On this clonotype itself: A much bigger clone sits one base away, suggesting this may be a read error. The rearrangement uses TRBV5-3 and TRBJ2-1, with a weak D call TRBD1 (5 bases). TRBV5-3 qualifies as an ORF whose function is uncertain. V was clipped by 8 bases and J by 13 bases, with 28 bases between them. The CDR3 totals 15 residues. CDR3 loop: CASSPDLDRQETQFF. The CDR3 DNA reads TGTGCCAGCAGCCCCGACCTAGACAGACAAGAGACCCAGTTCTTC.

The CDR3 coding sequence is TGTGCCAGCAGTACAGGGACTAGCGGGGGACGGTACAATGAGCAGTTCTTC. Residues: CASSTGTSGGRYNEQFF. The V call is TRBV6-1, the J call TRBJ2-1, with TRBD2 matching 14 bases. This CDR3 spans 17 amino acids. CDR1 and CDR2 (germline): MNHNS, SASEGT. Germline trimming cut 5 bases from V and 4 bases from J; bases unmatched to any gene: 7.

This chain links TRBV7-2 with TRBJ2-4; 12 bases map to TRBD2. This CDR3 spans 16 amino acids. Germline V gene lookup returns CDR1 SGHTA and CDR2 FQGNSA. V shed 4 bases, J shed 9 bases, and the junction held 10 bases outside the gene matches. The DNA of the CDR3 is TGTGCCAGCAGCTCCCGGACTAGCGGGACCTACTCCATTCAGTACTTC. Amino acid sequence: CASSSRTSGTYSIQYF.

In its sample, this clonotype ranks as large. The CDR3 coding sequence is TGTGCCAGCAGCTTAAGGGGGACTAGCGGGATGCACTCTCAAGAGACCCAGTACTTC. Encoded protein: CASSLRGTSGMHSQETQYF. The gene calls are TRBV7-2 and TRBJ2-5; 13 positions agree with TRBD2. CDR1 SGHTA and CDR2 FQGNSA come from the germline V gene. The CDR3 runs 19 residues. Trimming removed 2 bases from V and 2 bases from J; junction bases left unmatched: 11.

This clonotype is medium-sized (0.01 to 0.1%) within its sample. The chain couples TRBV6-1 to TRBJ2-5; 7 bases are shared with TRBD1. TRBJ2-7 matches the DNA end more closely, so the J call is doubtful. CDR1 is MNHNS, CDR2 SASEGT, per germline. CDR3 size: 12 residues. CDR3 region: CARIGQANEQYF. In DNA, the CDR3 is TGTGCCAGAATCGGACAGGCCAACGAGCAGTACTTC.

By frequency in the sample, this clonotype is medium-sized. The chain recombines TRBV7-6 with TRBJ2-3; perhaps TRBD2 as D (6 bases). The CDR3 is 14 amino acids. Trimming left V 5 bases short and J 1 base short, with 10 bases between. In germline, CDR1 is SGHVS, CDR2 FNYEAQ. The DNA for the CDR3 is TGTGCCAGCAGCCGACTAGGGGGCACAGATACGCAGTATTTT. Translation gives CASSRLGGTDTQYF.

This chain joins TRBV6-1 and TRBJ2-1; D remains unclear. The germline gives CDR1 MNHNS, CDR2 SASEGT. The CDR3 loop spans 15 amino acids. Trimming stripped 2 bases from V and 1 base from J, with 9 bases between. CDR3 bases: TGTGCCAGCAGTGAATCGGCTTCTTCCTACAATGAGCAGTTCTTC. Its translation is CASSESASSYNEQFF.

This clonotype was counted only a few times. V usage is TRBV6-5 and J usage is TRBJ1-2, with D perhaps matching TRBD1 (6 bases). In germline, CDR1 is MNHEY, CDR2 SVGAGI. This CDR3 is 14 amino acids long. V was cut by 8 bases and J by 4 bases, with 17 bases left in between. CDR3 region: CASGDTGAAYGYTF. The CDR3 nucleotides read TGTGCCAGCGGAGACACGGGGGCGGCCTATGGCTACACCTTC.

The V call is TRBV6-8, the J call TRBJ2-1, with 7 bases matching TRBD1. Judging by the DNA end, TRBJ2-5 fits better; the J call may be wrong. CDR3 length: 14 residues. Germline CDR1 is MNHGY and CDR2 is SAAAGT. The CDR3 spells CASSYSRTGATQYF. CDR3 DNA sequence: TGTGCCAGCAGTTACTCGCGTACAGGGGCGACCCAGTACTTC.

This chain links TRBV6-1 with TRBJ2-1, with 7 bases aligning to TRBD2. The germline V gene has CDR1 MNHNS and CDR2 SASEGT. The V and J ends lost 4 bases and 1 base, in that order; junction bases with no gene match: 4. The CDR3 is made up of 15 amino acids. For the CDR3, the DNA is TGTGCCAGCAGTGCGCTAGCGGAATCCTACAATGAGCAGTTCTTC. This gives the protein CASSALAESYNEQFF.

The chain recombines TRBV7-2 with TRBJ2-5, with 9 bases that match TRBD1. Germline CDR1 is SGHTA and CDR2 is FQGNSA. The J segment lost 11 bases and the V segment lost 5 bases, leaving 15 bases of the junction unmatched. The CDR3 is 15 amino acids. CDR3 sequence reads: CASSAHRGRDNEQYF. The DNA of the CDR3 is TGTGCCAGCAGCGCACACAGGGGGCGGGATAATGAGCAGTACTTC.

This clonotype occurred a few times. This rearrangement joins TRBV6-1 to TRBJ1-5; D is perhaps TRBD1 (6 bases). The germline V and J ends were trimmed by 5 bases and 0 bases, with 11 bases remaining between them. The V gene's germline CDR1 is MNHNS and CDR2 SASEGT. This CDR3 has 15 amino acids. CDR3 nucleotide sequence: TGTGCCAGCAGTCATACAGGGTCTAGCAATCAGCCCCAGCATTTT. It specifies CASSHTGSSNQPQHF.

The V and J genes are TRBV20-1 and TRBJ2-1; D is perhaps TRBD1 or TRBD2 (5 bases each). The V end lost 7 bases, the J end lost 3 bases, and 13 bases lay between the germline ends. There are 13 residues in the CDR3. Germline CDR1 reads DFQATT; CDR2 reads SNEGSKA (reference sequence). The CDR3 protein is CSVPGRNYNEQFF. CDR3 nucleotide sequence: TGCAGTGTACCGGGACGCAACTACAATGAGCAGTTCTTC.

This clonotype was seen only a few times. The chain joins TRBV5-6 to TRBJ2-5; TRBD1 is a possible D gene (6 bases). This CDR3 has 16 residues. V was trimmed by 6 bases and J by 11 bases, leaving 29 bases between them. The germline CDR1 and CDR2 sequences are SGHDT and YYEEEE. CDR3: CASIWRQTGSYNEQYF. CDR3 DNA sequence: TGTGCCAGCATTTGGAGGCAGACAGGTTCCTACAATGAGCAGTACTTC. Full variable domain (rest looked up from reference TRBV5-6 and TRBJ2-5): DAGVTQSPTHLIKTRGQQVTLRCSPKSGHDTVSWYQQALGQGPQFIFQYYEEEERQRGNFPDRFSGHQFPNYSSELNVNALLLGDSALYLCASIWRQTGSYNEQYFGPGTRLLVL.

This clonotype is labeled as large. CDR3 sequence (DNA): TGTGCCAGCAGTTACAGGGGACCAAGCCCGTACGAGCAGTACTTC. This codes for CASSYRGPSPYEQYF. V gene TRBV6-6 combines with J gene TRBJ2-1; D may correspond to TRBD1 or TRBD2 (5 bases each). TRBJ2-7 matches the DNA end more closely, so the J call is doubtful. From germline, CDR1 is MNHNY and CDR2 SVGAGI (reference sequence). The CDR3 consists of 15 residues.

This clonotype is medium-sized (0.01 to 0.1%) in the sample. A much larger clone sits a single nucleotide away, making a read error possible. The chain combines TRBV11-1 with TRBJ2-1; 8 bases line up with TRBD2. Per germline, CDR1 SGHAT and CDR2 FQDESV (reference sequence). The CDR3 consists of 15 residues. V dropped 1 base and J dropped 13; count of bases not matched to a gene: 12. CDR3 sequence: CASSLELAAQETQFF. Written as DNA, the CDR3 is TGTGCCAGCAGCTTAGAACTAGCGGCCCAAGAGACCCAGTTCTTC.

The chain joins TRBV6-1 to TRBJ2-2, with 7 bases matching TRBD1. Germline V gives CDR1 MNHNS, CDR2 SASEGT. Trimming removed 7 bases from V and 1 base from J; junction bases left unmatched: 9. This CDR3 comprises 16 residues. Written as DNA, the CDR3 is TGTGCCAGCACTACCGACAGGGTCGGGAACACCGGGGAGCTGTTTTTT. This sequence encodes CASTTDRVGNTGELFF.

This clonotype has only a few counts. This chain uses TRBV12-3 or TRBV12-4 with TRBJ1-5; unclear D gene. The ends were cut back, 6 bases at V and 6 bases at J, with 12 bases in the middle. This CDR3 has 13 residues. CDR3 nucleotides: TGTGCCAGCAGCTCTGGAAACGGTCAGCCCCAGCATTTT. Translated, it gives CASSSGNGQPQHF.

The CDR3 protein is CASSKQDRGEQFF. The CDR3 DNA is TGTGCCAGCAGTAAACAAGACAGGGGTGAGCAGTTCTTC. The V call is TRBV6-6, the J call TRBJ2-1, with TRBD1 matching over 8 bases. The ends lost 5 bases at V and 9 bases at J; junction bases unmatched: 6. CDR1 and CDR2 (germline): MNHNY, SVGAGI (reference sequence). CDR3 size: 13 residues.